The clone carrying this TCR beta chain was detected ten times or more. Its specificity is unknown. These data come from a study of spatial heterogeneity in lung cancer. The CDR3 spans 16 residues. The V gene lost 1 base and the J gene lost 4 bases, with 15 bases spanning the gap. Germline CDR1 reads MNHNS; CDR2 reads SASEGT. Time point indicated: sample taken at primary tumor resection. Without sorting, whole RNA was sequenced from tumor, nontumor lung or frozen PBMC. TCRdb redid the calling of the 5' RACE reads with MiXCR, one entry per CDR3 protein. This table holds approximately 12,000 distinct CDR3 sequences, 12% found once. Study-level findings and limits: For tumor T cells, estimated coverage reached only approximately 7.7% (alpha) and approximately 13% (beta). How many expanded intratumoral alpha and beta TCRs were present tracked the tumor mutation count, which was a count of nonsynonymous mutations.

V gene TRBV6-1 combines with J gene TRBJ2-3; D call uncertain. This clonotype was sampled from a female donor with early-stage non-small cell lung cancer. Sequenced material: lung tumor tissue, taken at surgery. The CDR3 spells CASSEGSVAGSDTQYF. The DNA for the CDR3 is TGTGCCAGCAGTGAAGGCTCAGTCGCCGGGTCAGATACGCAGTATTTT.